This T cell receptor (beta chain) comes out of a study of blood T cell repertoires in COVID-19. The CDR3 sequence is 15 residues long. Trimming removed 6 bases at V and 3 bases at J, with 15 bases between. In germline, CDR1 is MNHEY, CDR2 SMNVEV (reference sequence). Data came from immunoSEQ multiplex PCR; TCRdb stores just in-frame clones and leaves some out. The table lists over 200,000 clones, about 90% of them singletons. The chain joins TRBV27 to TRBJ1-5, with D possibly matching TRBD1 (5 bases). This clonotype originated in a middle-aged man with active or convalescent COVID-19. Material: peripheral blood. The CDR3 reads CASSLWGDPNQPQHF. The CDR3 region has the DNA TGTGCCAGCAGCCTATGGGGGGATCCCAATCAGCCCCAGCATTTT.